These T cell receptor beta chains were read from a single sample in a study of tumor-infiltrating lymphocytes in primary liver carcinoma. TCRdb reanalysed the multiplex PCR reads using MiXCR and keeps one entry per CDR3 protein. Of around 210,000 distinct CDR3 sequences detected, less than 70% appear once; the ten largest clones hold about 7.1%. The specimen was peripheral blood. The receptors originated from a woman aged 60-75 years with primary liver carcinoma and hepatitis B virus infection. CDR3s leave out the opening cysteine and the closing phenylalanine or tryptophan.

CDR3 length: 13; J gene: TRBJ2-1; V gene: TRBV6-2/TRBV6-3; CDR3 protein: ASSYRAGSRDERF
CDR3 length: 13; J gene: TRBJ1-6; V gene: TRBV7-8; CDR3 protein: ASSGGSGMDSPLH
CDR3 length: 11; J gene: TRBJ2-1; V gene: TRBV11-2; CDR3 protein: PSSLGQNNEQL
CDR3 length: 14; J gene: NA; V gene: TRBV11-2; CDR3 protein: ASSPGWGGRGYEQF
CDR3 length: 12; J gene: TRBJ2-1; V gene: TRBV2; CDR3 protein: ASNGGLSYNEQF
CDR3 length: 14; J gene: TRBJ2-1; V gene: TRBV6-2/TRBV6-3; CDR3 protein: ASSDVLALSYNEQF
CDR3 length: 10; J gene: TRBJ2-3; V gene: TRBV29-1; CDR3 protein: SVTDGSDTQY
CDR3 length: 12; J gene: TRBJ1-2; V gene: TRBV11-3; CDR3 protein: VSSSGSANYGYT
CDR3 length: 13; J gene: TRBJ1-1; V gene: TRBV7-9; CDR3 protein: ASSPLERGGTEAF
CDR3 length: 15; J gene: TRBJ1-5; V gene: TRBV4-1; CDR3 protein: ASSQASSPDRNQPQH
CDR3 length: 13; J gene: TRBJ2-3; V gene: TRBV5-6; CDR3 protein: ASSLGGGVGDTQY
CDR3 length: 10; J gene: TRBJ2-1; V gene: TRBV7-3; CDR3 protein: ASSPMGNEQF
CDR3 length: 13; J gene: TRBJ2-3; V gene: TRBV13; CDR3 protein: ASIKGGTYTDTQY
CDR3 length: 14; J gene: TRBJ2-6; V gene: TRBV11-2; CDR3 protein: PNSLGTGRGANVLT
CDR3 length: 13; J gene: TRBJ2-3; V gene: TRBV11-2; CDR3 protein: VSSLVARSTETQY
CDR3 length: 16; J gene: TRBJ2-6; V gene: TRBV5-4; CDR3 protein: ASSTGTGLRSGANVLT
CDR3 length: 14; J gene: TRBJ2-2; V gene: TRBV12-3/TRBV12-4; CDR3 protein: ASSLAPAGVTGELF
CDR3 length: 15; J gene: TRBJ1-2; V gene: TRBV12-3/TRBV12-4; CDR3 protein: DSSFSQAGALNYGYT
CDR3 length: 12; J gene: TRBJ1-1; V gene: TRBV11-2; CDR3 protein: ASSLAGGPAEAF
CDR3 length: 14; J gene: TRBJ1-1; V gene: TRBV5-1; CDR3 protein: ASSRTQQGANTEAF
CDR3 length: 11; J gene: TRBJ2-5; V gene: TRBV11-2; CDR3 protein: ASSPLPQEAQY
CDR3 length: 15; J gene: TRBJ2-1; V gene: TRBV4-1; CDR3 protein: ASSQDRRGIGGNEQF
CDR3 length: 12; J gene: TRBJ2-1; V gene: TRBV11-2; CDR3 protein: TSSWVRGRNEQF
CDR3 length: 13; J gene: TRBJ2-5; V gene: TRBV11-2; CDR3 protein: ASSLAGGEQETDY
CDR3 length: 10; J gene: TRBJ1-2; V gene: TRBV12-3/TRBV12-4; CDR3 protein: ASRSGDYDYT
CDR3 length: 12; J gene: TRBJ2-4; V gene: TRBV11-2; CDR3 protein: ASSLTPPGLIQY
CDR3 length: 13; J gene: TRBJ1-1; V gene: TRBV11-3; CDR3 protein: ASSPPGGLNTGAF
CDR3 length: 12; J gene: TRBJ2-7; V gene: TRBV11-2; CDR3 protein: ASSKTGDGYEQY
CDR3 length: 12; J gene: TRBJ2-1; V gene: TRBV11-2; CDR3 protein: AGNSIVGTHEQF
CDR3 length: 13; J gene: TRBJ1-6; V gene: TRBV6-5; CDR3 protein: ASIYTQGLESPLH
CDR3 length: 13; J gene: TRBJ1-4; V gene: TRBV28; CDR3 protein: ASSLPLGTNEKLF
CDR3 length: 13; J gene: TRBJ2-2; V gene: TRBV4-1; CDR3 protein: ASSQGEINTGELF
CDR3 length: 15; J gene: TRBJ2-1; V gene: TRBV6-5; CDR3 protein: ASSTDMGGESYNEQF
CDR3 length: 12; J gene: TRBJ1-3; V gene: TRBV12-3/TRBV12-4; CDR3 protein: ASSLGSRGNTIY
CDR3 length: 13; J gene: TRBJ1-5; V gene: TRBV5-6; CDR3 protein: ASSFIGGDDQPQH
CDR3 length: 13; J gene: TRBJ2-3; V gene: TRBV11-3; CDR3 protein: ASSLGLGSTDTQY
CDR3 length: 13; J gene: TRBJ2-7; V gene: TRBV11-3; CDR3 protein: ASSLGAVESREQY
CDR3 length: 11; J gene: TRBJ2-1; V gene: TRBV6-5; CDR3 protein: ATQLLRGNEQF
CDR3 length: 13; J gene: TRBJ2-3; V gene: TRBV29-1; CDR3 protein: SVRGLAGKRDTQY
CDR3 length: 17; J gene: TRBJ2-6; V gene: TRBV4-1; CDR3 protein: ASSQPRDSSFSGANVLT
CDR3 length: 11; J gene: TRBJ1-1; V gene: TRBV11-2; CDR3 protein: ASSLSRDTEAF
CDR3 length: 12; J gene: TRBJ2-5; V gene: TRBV28; CDR3 protein: ASSTQSGLKTQY
CDR3 length: 13; J gene: TRBJ1-5; V gene: TRBV12-3/TRBV12-4; CDR3 protein: ASSLGDGNNQPQH
CDR3 length: 12; J gene: TRBJ2-4; V gene: TRBV11-2; CDR3 protein: ASSPTGEQNIQY
CDR3 length: 15; J gene: TRBJ2-4; V gene: TRBV12-3/TRBV12-4; CDR3 protein: ASSFFGPGQGTNIQY
CDR3 length: 13; J gene: TRBJ2-7; V gene: TRBV7-8; CDR3 protein: ASSSNTGGQHEQY
CDR3 length: 10; J gene: TRBJ2-2; V gene: TRBV11-3; CDR3 protein: ASSRFTGELF
CDR3 length: 13; J gene: TRBJ2-5; V gene: TRBV12-3/TRBV12-4; CDR3 protein: ASRFGAGGPETQY
CDR3 length: 13; J gene: TRBJ2-1; V gene: TRBV11-2; CDR3 protein: ASSLEAGEGNEQF
CDR3 length: 14; J gene: TRBJ2-1; V gene: TRBV6-1; CDR3 protein: ASSEGLTSSYNEQF
CDR3 length: 14; J gene: TRBJ2-2; V gene: TRBV6-5; CDR3 protein: ASSWVGLAGAGELF
CDR3 length: 13; J gene: TRBJ2-7; V gene: TRBV11-2; CDR3 protein: ANSSSAGGSYEQY
CDR3 length: 12; J gene: TRBJ2-2; V gene: TRBV5-6; CDR3 protein: ASSPRRVVGELF
CDR3 length: 11; J gene: TRBJ1-6; V gene: TRBV29-1; CDR3 protein: SLRQGQNSPLH
CDR3 length: 17; J gene: TRBJ2-1; V gene: TRBV29-1; CDR3 protein: SGTRGTSGRAGTYNEQF
CDR3 length: 15; J gene: TRBJ2-5; V gene: TRBV10-3; CDR3 protein: AISESMTTGVGETQY
CDR3 length: 12; J gene: TRBJ2-5; V gene: TRBV5-1; CDR3 protein: ASSLGRIRETQY
CDR3 length: 10; J gene: TRBJ2-3; V gene: TRBV28; CDR3 protein: ASSFETDTQY